This T cell receptor (beta chain) was identified in a study of identical twins. TCRdb recomputed calls from the 5' RACE reads with MiXCR, one row per CDR3 protein. The table lists some 1,600,000 distinct CDR3 sequences, about 32% of them singletons. V gave up 3 bases and J gave up 9 bases, with 9 bases separating them. The CDR3 extends over 13 amino acids. Sequenced sample: cord blood. The sequence came from a newborn girl in good health. The chain uses TRBV12-3 or TRBV12-4 and TRBJ1-6; D is perhaps TRBD1 (6 bases). CDR3 region: CASSLGGGSPLHF. CDR3 sequence (DNA): TGTGCCAGCAGTTTGGGGGGCGGTTCACCCCTCCACTTT.